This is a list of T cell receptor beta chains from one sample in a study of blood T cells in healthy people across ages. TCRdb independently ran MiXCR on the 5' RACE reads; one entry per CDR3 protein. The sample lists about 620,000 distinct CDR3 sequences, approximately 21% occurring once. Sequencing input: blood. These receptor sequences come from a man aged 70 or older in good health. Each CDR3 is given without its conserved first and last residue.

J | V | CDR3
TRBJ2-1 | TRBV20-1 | SAPDTTSEWNEQF
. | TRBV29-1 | SVLPGGGYEQY
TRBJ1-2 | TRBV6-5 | ASKQSLPGSYGYT
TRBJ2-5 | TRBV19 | ASSKSGSETQY
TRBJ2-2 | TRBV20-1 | SASPGKGTGELF
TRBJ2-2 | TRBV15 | ATSRDANTGELF
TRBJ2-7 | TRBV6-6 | ASSRAAGQKSYEQY
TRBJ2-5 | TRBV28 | ASSLLTGNQETQY
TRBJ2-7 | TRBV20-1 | SAPRDSGTYEQY
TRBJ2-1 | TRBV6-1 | ASRGLAGGPRSYNEQF
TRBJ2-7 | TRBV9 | ASSVSSVSTYEQY
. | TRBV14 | ASSQSGGRRDEQF
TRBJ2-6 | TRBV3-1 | ASRLQGSGANVLT
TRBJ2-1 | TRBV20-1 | SARDPTIKYNEQF
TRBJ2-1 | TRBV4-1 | ASSLFPSGSYNEQF
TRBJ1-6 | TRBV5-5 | ASSLVSQRYNSPLH
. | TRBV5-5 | ASSVWGSYEQY
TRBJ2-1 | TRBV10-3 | ATSDMGRGQS
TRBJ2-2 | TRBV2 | ASTSVVSDTGELF
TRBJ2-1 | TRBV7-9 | ASSLARGVLASGEF
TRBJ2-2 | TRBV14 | ASSQGTKNTGELF
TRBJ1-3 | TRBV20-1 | SASDRHSGNTIY
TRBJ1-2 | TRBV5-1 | ASSLLQDYGYT
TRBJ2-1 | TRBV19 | ASRQTGLGYNEQF
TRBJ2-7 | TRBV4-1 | ASSQGTSGRPEEQY
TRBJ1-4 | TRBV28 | ASSPPTEKLF
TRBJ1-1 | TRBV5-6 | ASSTLGPSLSGAF
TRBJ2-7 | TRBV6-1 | ATTSGGSYEQY
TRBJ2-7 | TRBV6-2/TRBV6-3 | ASSYSTLRTYSYEQY
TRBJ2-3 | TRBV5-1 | ASSLGGLPPDTQY
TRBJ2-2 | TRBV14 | ASSQRTPTARLF
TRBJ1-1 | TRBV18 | AGSLGTNTEAF
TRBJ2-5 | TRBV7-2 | ASSFTAGFQETQY
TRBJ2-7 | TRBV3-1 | TSSQGTDYEQY
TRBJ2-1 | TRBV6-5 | ASRLRGAYNEQF
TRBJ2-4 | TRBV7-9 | ASSATDQLAKNIQY
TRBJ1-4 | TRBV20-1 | SALRTGGEKLF
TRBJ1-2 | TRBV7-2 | ASSLPGVSYGYT
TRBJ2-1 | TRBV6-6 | ASSSHNEQF
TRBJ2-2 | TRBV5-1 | ASSVGLAGVANTGELF
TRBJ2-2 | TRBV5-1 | ASSLRLQGGELF
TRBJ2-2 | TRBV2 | ASKLENSGELF
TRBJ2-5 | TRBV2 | ASRYRDFQETQY
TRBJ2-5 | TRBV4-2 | ASSQVGTSGRETQY
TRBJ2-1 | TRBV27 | ASSPDRLLSYNEQF
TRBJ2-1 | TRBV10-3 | AIRTSGSSYNEQF
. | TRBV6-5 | ASSYGGSEQY
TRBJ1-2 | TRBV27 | ASRVRTGPNYGYT